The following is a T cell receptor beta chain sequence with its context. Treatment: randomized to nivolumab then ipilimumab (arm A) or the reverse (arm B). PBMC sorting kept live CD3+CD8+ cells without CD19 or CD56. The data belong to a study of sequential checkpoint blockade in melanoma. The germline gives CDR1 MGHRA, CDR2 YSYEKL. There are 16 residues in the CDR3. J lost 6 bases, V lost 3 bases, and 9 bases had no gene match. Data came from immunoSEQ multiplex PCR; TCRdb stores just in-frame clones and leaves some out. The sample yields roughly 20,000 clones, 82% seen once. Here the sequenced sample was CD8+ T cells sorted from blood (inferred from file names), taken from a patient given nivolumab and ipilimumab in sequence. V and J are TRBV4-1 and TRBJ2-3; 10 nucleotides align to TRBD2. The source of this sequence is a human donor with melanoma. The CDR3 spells CASSHVLAGNSDTQYF. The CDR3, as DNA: TGCGCCAGCAGCCACGTACTAGCGGGGAATTCGGATACGCAGTATTTT.